This TCR beta chain was obtained from a study of blood T cell dynamics during melanoma immunotherapy (dated by TCRdb to 2020 to 2022). Some background on the complete study: All patients had metastatic melanoma and were given first-line pembrolizumab or nivolumab plus ipilimumab as standard of care in the United Kingdom. To identify early correlates of response, the study profiled peripheral T cell receptor repertoires in patients with metastatic melanoma before and after one cycle of checkpoint inhibitor therapy. A training cohort was formed from consecutive patients, and a further independent group of patients from the same centre was pooled into an external validation set. On the study overall, not on this receptor specifically: The study was unable to establish whether the T cell clones driving the repertoire changes were melanoma-specific or instead reflected general immune activation. Unlike progressors, patients who went on to achieve disease control showed a bifurcated reorganization of the PBMC repertoire at W3, with either increased clonality or increased diversity. The relatively small sample size was recognized as a factor that could limit how well the results generalize.

In this sample, this clone turned up once. Its antigen is unknown. Base-call qualities are not available, and no considerably larger clone is one nucleotide away. The germline V gene encodes CDR1 SGHTA and CDR2 FQGTGA. The CDR3, from cysteine to phenylalanine, totals 14 residues. Only the CDR3 DNA is retained, 42 bases long and in frame from the first base. V is shortened by 6 bases, J by 0 bases, and the region joining them spans 12 bases. Every bulk PBMC sample had a fixed 350 ng of DNA loaded. TCR beta CDR3 sequences were amplified from genomic DNA with the immunoSEQ TCRb Assay kit following manufacturer instructions. The KAPA Library Quantification Kit for Illumina platforms was used to quantify pooled libraries by qPCR. Pooled libraries were sequenced on an Illumina NextSeq 500, clustered at about 0.6-1.2 pM. For the original study's pipeline: TCR data were analyzed using immunoSEQ ANALYZER and the R LymphoSeq package. A rearrangement efficiency score was calculated as productive divided by the sum of productive and non-productive CDR3 sequences. Clonality was measured with the Gini coefficient and diversity with the Renyi index at alpha=1, compared pairwise between timepoints within each patient. Clonal relatedness used an edit distance of 3, and repertoire similarity used the Bhattacharyya coefficient, both computed in LymphoSeq. To classify response, a linear discriminant analysis based on week-3 changes in clonality and diversity was built with the R MASS and caret packages. TCRdb obtained this table from immuneACCESS and retained in-frame rearrangements with V and J assigned. These tables miss some clones; where compared with another copy, unresolved V genes account for less than half of the shortfall, and the remainder is unexplained. That table is the source of V, J and clone size, and D and trimming were worked out from the DNA. The sample data list over 8,000 clones, and around 85% of these were observed just once. About 10% of the sample comes from the top ten.

What the time point label conveys for this sample: pre-treatment baseline. Blood samples were taken at two points: before treatment (T0) and at week 3 (W3), which came after the first cycle of checkpoint blockade. Except for two patients with rapid clinical progression, response was assessed 12 weeks after the first infusion by RECIST 1.1; disease control meant complete response, partial response or stable disease. Patients were excluded for prior systemic cancer treatment, concomitant immunosuppressant therapy or synchronous other active malignancies. Both bulk PBMC and plasma cell-free DNA were sequenced for TCR beta so that circulating cells and T cell turnover could be tracked. Lymphoprep and SepMate tubes were used to isolate PBMC from blood, and red cell lysis was then performed. QIAamp DNA Blood Mini kits were used to extract DNA from PBMC and from sorted T cell subsets.

The chain employs TRBV7-3 and TRBJ2-7; possibly the D gene is TRBD2, per 5 matching bases. This TCR was sampled from a human donor with melanoma. The source was blood, collected from a patient treated with checkpoint blockade. The DNA sequence follows: TGTGCCAGCAGGCTAGCCCCGAGCTCCTACGAGCAGTACTTC. It encodes CASRLAPSSYEQYF.